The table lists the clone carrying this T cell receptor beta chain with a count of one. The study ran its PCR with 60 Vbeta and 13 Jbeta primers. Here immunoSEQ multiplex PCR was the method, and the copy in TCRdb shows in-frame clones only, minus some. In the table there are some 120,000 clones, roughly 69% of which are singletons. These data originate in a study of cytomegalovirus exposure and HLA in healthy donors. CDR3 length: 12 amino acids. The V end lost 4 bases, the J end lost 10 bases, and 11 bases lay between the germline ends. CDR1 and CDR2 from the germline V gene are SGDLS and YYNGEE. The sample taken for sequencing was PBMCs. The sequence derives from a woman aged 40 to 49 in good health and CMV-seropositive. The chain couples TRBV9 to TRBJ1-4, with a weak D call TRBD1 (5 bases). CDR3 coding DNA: TGTGCCAGCAGCCCTTCGGGGGGAAAACTGTTTTTT. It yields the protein CASSPSGGKLFF.